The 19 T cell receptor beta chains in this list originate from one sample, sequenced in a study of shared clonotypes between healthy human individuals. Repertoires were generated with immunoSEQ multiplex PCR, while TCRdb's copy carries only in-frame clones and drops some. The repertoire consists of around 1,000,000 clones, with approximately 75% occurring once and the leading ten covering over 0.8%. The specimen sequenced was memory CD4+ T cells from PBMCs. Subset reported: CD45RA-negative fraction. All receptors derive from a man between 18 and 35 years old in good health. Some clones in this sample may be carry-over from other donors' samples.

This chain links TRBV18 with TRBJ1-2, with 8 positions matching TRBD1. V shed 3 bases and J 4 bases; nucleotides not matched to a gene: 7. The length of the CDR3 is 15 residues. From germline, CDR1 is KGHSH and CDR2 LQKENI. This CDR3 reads CASSPEDRASYGYTF. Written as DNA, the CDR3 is TGTGCCAGCTCACCTGAGGACAGGGCCTCCTATGGCTACACCTTC.

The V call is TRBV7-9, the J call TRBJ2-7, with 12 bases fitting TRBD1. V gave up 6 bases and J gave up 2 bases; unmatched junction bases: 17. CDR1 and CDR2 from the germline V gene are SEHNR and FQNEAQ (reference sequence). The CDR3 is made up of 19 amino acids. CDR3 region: CASSLPGTGGYGTPYEQYF. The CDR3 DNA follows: TGTGCCAGCAGTTTACCCGGGACAGGGGGCTACGGAACCCCCTACGAGCAGTACTTC.

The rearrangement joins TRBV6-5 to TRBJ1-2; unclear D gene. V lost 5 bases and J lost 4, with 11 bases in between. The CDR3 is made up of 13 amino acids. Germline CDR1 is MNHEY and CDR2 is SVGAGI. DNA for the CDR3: TGTGCCAGCAGTAGCCGGGCCAGCTATGGCTACACCTTC. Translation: CASSSRASYGYTF.

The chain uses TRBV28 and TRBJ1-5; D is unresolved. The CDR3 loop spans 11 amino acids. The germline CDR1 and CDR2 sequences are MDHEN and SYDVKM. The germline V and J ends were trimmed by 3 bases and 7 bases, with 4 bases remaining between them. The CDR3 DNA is TGTGCCAGCAGTTTGAGGCAGCCCCAGCATTTT. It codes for CASSLRQPQHF.

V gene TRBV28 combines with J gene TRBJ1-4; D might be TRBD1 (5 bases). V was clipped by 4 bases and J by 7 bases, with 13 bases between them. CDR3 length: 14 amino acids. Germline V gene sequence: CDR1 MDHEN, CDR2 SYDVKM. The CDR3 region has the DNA TGTGCCAGCAGTTCACAGGCCGGGGGTGAAAAACTGTTTTTT. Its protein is CASSSQAGGEKLFF.

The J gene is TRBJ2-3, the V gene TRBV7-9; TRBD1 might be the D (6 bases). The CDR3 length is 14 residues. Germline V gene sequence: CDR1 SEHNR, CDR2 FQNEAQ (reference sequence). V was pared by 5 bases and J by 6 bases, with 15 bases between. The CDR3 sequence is CASSQGTRQDTQYF. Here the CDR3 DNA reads TGTGCCAGCAGCCAGGGGACGCGCCAGGATACGCAGTATTTT.

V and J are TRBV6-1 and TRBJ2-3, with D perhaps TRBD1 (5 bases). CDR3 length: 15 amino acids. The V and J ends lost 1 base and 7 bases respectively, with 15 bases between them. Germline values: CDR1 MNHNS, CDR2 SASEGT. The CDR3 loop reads CASSEVHGAMNTQYF. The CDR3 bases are TGTGCCAGCAGTGAAGTTCATGGGGCGATGAATACGCAGTATTTT.

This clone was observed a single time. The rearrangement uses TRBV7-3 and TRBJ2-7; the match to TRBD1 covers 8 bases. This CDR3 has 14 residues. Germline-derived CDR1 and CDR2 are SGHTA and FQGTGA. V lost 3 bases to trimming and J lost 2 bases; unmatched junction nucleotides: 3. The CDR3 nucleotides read TGTGCCAGCAGCTTGGGGACAGGACCCTACGAGCAGTACTTC. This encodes CASSLGTGPYEQYF. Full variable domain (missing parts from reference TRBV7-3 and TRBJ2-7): GAGVSQTPSNKVTEKGKYVELRCDPISGHTALYWYRQSLGQGPEFLIYFQGTGAADDSGLPNDRFFAVRPEGSVSTLKIQRTERGDSAVYLCASSLGTGPYEQYFGPGTRLTVT.

CDR3 protein: CASSFALADTYEQYF. In nucleotides, the CDR3 is TGTGCCAGCAGTTTTGCTTTGGCGGATACCTACGAGCAGTACTTC. The V and J genes are TRBV27 and TRBJ2-7; D gene uncertain. The CDR3 has 15 residues. V shed 3 bases and J shed 2 bases, with 14 bases lying between them. The germline CDR1 and CDR2 sequences are MNHEY and SMNVEV (reference sequence).

The CDR3: CASSPSGSPYNEQFF. CDR3 coding DNA: TGTGCCAGCAGCCCCAGCGGGAGTCCCTACAATGAGCAGTTCTTC. The chain links TRBV7-9 to TRBJ2-1, with TRBD2 matching over 8 bases. The V segment lost 5 bases and the J segment 2 bases; nucleotides outside the gene matches: 5. Per the germline V gene, CDR1 is SEHNR and CDR2 is FQNEAQ (reference sequence). This CDR3 comprises 15 residues.

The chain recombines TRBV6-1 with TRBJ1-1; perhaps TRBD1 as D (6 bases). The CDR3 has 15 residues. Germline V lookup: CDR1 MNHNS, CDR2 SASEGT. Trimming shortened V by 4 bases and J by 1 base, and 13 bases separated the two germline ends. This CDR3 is CASSGQDRSNTEAFF. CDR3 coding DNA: TGTGCCAGCAGTGGCCAGGACAGATCGAACACTGAAGCTTTCTTT.

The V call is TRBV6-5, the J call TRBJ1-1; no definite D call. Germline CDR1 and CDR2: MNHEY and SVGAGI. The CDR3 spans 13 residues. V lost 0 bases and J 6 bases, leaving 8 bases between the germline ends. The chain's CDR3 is CASSYSSGSEAFF. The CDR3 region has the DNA TGTGCCAGCAGTTACTCGAGCGGGTCTGAAGCTTTCTTT.

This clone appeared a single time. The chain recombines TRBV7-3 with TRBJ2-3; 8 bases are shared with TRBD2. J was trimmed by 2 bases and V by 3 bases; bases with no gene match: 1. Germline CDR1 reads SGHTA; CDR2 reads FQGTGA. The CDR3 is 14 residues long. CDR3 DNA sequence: TGTGCCAGCAGCTTGGGACTAGTCACAGATACGCAGTATTTT. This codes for CASSLGLVTDTQYF.

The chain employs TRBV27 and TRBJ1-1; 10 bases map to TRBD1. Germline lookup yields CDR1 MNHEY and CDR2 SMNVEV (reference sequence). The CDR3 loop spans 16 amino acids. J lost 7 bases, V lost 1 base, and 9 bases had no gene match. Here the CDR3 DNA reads TGTGCCAGCAGTTTATGGGGACAGGGGCCTGCCGTTGAAGCTTTCTTT. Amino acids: CASSLWGQGPAVEAFF.

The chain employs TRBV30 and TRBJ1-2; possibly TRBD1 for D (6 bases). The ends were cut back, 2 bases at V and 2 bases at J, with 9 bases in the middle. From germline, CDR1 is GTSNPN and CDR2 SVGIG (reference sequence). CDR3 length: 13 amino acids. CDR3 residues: CAWSRQENYGYTF. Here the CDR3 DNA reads TGTGCCTGGAGTAGACAGGAGAACTATGGCTACACCTTC.

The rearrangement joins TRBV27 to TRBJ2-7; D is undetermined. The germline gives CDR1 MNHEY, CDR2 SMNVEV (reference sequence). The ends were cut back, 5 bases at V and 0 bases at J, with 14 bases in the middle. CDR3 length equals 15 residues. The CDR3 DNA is TGTGCCAGCAGTGTATACCCCGTAGGCTCCTACGAGCAGTACTTC. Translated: CASSVYPVGSYEQYF.

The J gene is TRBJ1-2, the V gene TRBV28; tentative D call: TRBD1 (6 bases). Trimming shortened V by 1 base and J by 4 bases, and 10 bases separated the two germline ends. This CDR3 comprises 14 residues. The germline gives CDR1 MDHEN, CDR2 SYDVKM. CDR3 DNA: TGTGCCAGCAGTTTATCCGGGGGGCTCTATGGCTACACCTTC. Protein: CASSLSGGLYGYTF.

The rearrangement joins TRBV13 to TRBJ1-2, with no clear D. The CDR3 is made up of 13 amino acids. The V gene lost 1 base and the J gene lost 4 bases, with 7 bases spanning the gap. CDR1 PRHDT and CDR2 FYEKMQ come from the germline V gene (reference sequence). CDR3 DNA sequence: TGTGCCAGCAGCTTAGTTGGGTTCTATGGCTACACCTTC. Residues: CASSLVGFYGYTF.

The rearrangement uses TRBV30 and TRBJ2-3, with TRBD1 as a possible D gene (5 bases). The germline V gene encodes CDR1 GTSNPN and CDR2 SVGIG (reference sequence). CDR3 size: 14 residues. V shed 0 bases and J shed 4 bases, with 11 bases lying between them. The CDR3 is CAWSVSRAADTQYF. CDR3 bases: TGTGCCTGGAGTGTTTCCAGGGCTGCAGATACGCAGTATTTT.